This T cell receptor (beta chain) was profiled in a study of shared clonotypes between healthy human individuals. Study-wide context: Donors had three CD4 naive, three CD4 memory, two CD8 naive and one CD8 memory plate apiece. Study-wide findings and caveats: There were few donors, and this limited the genetic and exposure-history diversity represented. Clonotypes shared by all four donors outscored non-shared clonotypes in generation probability.

The assay ran at deep level. TCRdb's copy holds only in-frame clones and misses some; the assay was immunoSEQ multiplex PCR. Here the sample spans hundreds of thousands of clones, approximately 74% being singletons. About this clone: Its antigen is as yet unknown.

The V end lost 3 bases, the J end lost 5 bases, and 15 bases lay between the germline ends. The CDR3 runs 15 residues. Per the germline V gene, CDR1 is SGHRS and CDR2 is YFSETQ. Sequenced sample: memory CD4+ T cells sorted from blood. Stated subset: CD45RA-negative fraction. The clonotype comes from a woman aged 25 to 45 in good health. J is TRBJ1-5 and V is TRBV5-1; D unclear. The DNA for the CDR3 is TGCGCCAGCAGCTGGGGTGACTATAGGGATCAGCCCCAGCATTTT. This gives the protein CASSWGDYRDQPQHF.